The TCR beta chain described here comes from a study of regulatory T cells in long-lasting Graves disease. The time point denotes: persistent/refractory GD, antithyroid drugs over 5 years with positive TRAb. Making the TCR library involved RNA that had been extracted from PBMCs. Germline CDR1 reads LGHNT; CDR2 reads FRNRAP. After removal of 3 bases from V and 8 bases from J, the junction contained 4 bases not matched to a gene. CDR3 length: 15 amino acids. Building the TCR beta libraries relied on iRepertoire HTBI primers, and CDR3 regions underwent Arm-PCR. Each CDR3 protein gets one entry after TCRdb re-called the multiplex PCR reads with MiXCR. The repertoire holds 300,000 to 500,000 distinct CDR3 sequences, 20% to 25% seen once, with less than 25% in the top ten. This clonotype occurred many times.

The sequencing here drew on peripheral blood mononuclear cells (PBMCs), taken when the disease was refractory, from a patient treated with antithyroid drugs. The chain combines TRBV12-5 with TRBJ2-1, with 13 bases aligning to TRBD2. This clonotype originated in a female donor with Graves disease. This CDR3 is CASGLGLAGDDEQFF. The CDR3 DNA follows: TGTGCTAGTGGTTTAGGACTAGCGGGAGATGATGAGCAGTTCTTC.